Shown below are 20 T cell receptor beta chains from a single sample sequenced in a study of cytomegalovirus exposure and HLA in healthy donors. The PCR made use of 60 Vbeta and 13 Jbeta primers. Measured with immunoSEQ multiplex PCR; TCRdb has only the in-frame clones, and not every one. The data contain 100,000 or so clones, nearly 80% of them singletons. The sample comprised PBMCs. The receptors come from a man younger than 40 in good health and CMV-seronegative.

The chain combines TRBV5-4 with TRBJ2-7, with D perhaps TRBD1 (5 bases). With 4 bases removed from V and 2 bases from J, the gap between germline ends came to 13 bases. The CDR3 runs to 14 residues. Germline-derived CDR1 and CDR2 are SGHNT and YYREEE (reference sequence). CDR3 sequence: CASSTRGHTYEQYF. In nucleotides, the CDR3 is TGTGCCAGCAGCACACGAGGACACACCTACGAGCAGTACTTC. Full variable domain (rest looked up from reference TRBV5-4 and TRBJ2-7): ETGVTQSPTHLIKTRGQQVTLRCSSQSGHNTVSWYQQALGQGPQFIFQYYREEENGRGNFPPRFSGLQFPNYSSELNVNALELDDSALYLCASSTRGHTYEQYFGPGTRLTVT.

This clone has only a few counts. The CDR3 DNA reads as TGTGCCAGCAGCTTCAAACAGTACAATGAGCAGTTCTTC. Residues: CASSFKQYNEQFF. The V call is TRBV5-8, the J call TRBJ2-1; D uncertain. Germline values: CDR1 SGHTS, CDR2 YDEGEE. The V end was cut by 2 bases, the J end by 4 bases, with 7 bases between. The CDR3 loop spans 13 amino acids.

The rearrangement uses TRBV4-1 and TRBJ2-7; TRBD1 might be the D (6 bases). Germline V gives CDR1 MGHRA, CDR2 YSYEKL. The CDR3 runs to 12 residues. Between the trimmed V and J ends, which lost 3 bases and 4 bases, there was a span of 7 bases. The DNA of the CDR3 is TGCGCCAGCAGCCAGACAGGTTACGAGCAGTACTTC. Translating it yields CASSQTGYEQYF.

V usage is TRBV28 and J usage is TRBJ2-7, with 7 positions matching TRBD1. The V and J ends lost 6 bases and 7 bases, in that order; junction bases with no gene match: 9. CDR3 length: 13 residues. The germline V gene encodes CDR1 MDHEN and CDR2 SYDVKM. CDR3 nucleotides: TGTGCCAGCAGAGACACGACAGGGTTAGAGCAGTACTTC. Translation: CASRDTTGLEQYF.

The chain has TRBV10-3 and TRBJ2-7, with D perhaps matching TRBD1 (5 bases). Trimming removed 7 bases from V and 0 bases from J, with 16 bases in between. Germline V lookup: CDR1 ENHRY, CDR2 SYGVKD. This CDR3 comprises 15 residues. The CDR3 region is CAITPDTTSSYEQYF. The CDR3 DNA sequence: TGTGCCATCACCCCGGACACGACCAGCTCCTACGAGCAGTACTTC.

The chain combines TRBV7-8 with TRBJ2-1; 12 bases fit TRBD1. In germline, CDR1 is SGHVS, CDR2 FQNEAQ. This CDR3 has 18 amino acids. After removal of 5 bases from V and 4 bases from J, the junction contained 12 bases not matched to a gene. CDR3 in amino acids: CASSAQRGTGGSYNEQFF. Written as DNA, the CDR3 is TGTGCCAGCAGCGCCCAACGAGGGACAGGGGGCTCTTACAATGAGCAGTTCTTC.

This chain uses TRBV30 with TRBJ2-5, with 7 bases aligning to TRBD1. Germline lookup yields CDR1 GTSNPN and CDR2 SVGIG (reference sequence). This CDR3 is 13 amino acids long. After removal of 2 bases from V and 2 bases from J, the junction contained 2 bases not matched to a gene. Here the CDR3 DNA reads TGTGCCTGGAGTCGGGACAGACAAGAGACCCAGTACTTC. This sequence encodes CAWSRDRQETQYF.

The chain joins TRBV6-1 to TRBJ1-2; no reliable D call. The CDR3 is made up of 13 amino acids. The V gene lost 4 bases and the J gene lost 6 bases, with 12 bases spanning the gap. Germline values: CDR1 MNHNS, CDR2 SASEGT. CDR3 region: CASSGGLWDGYTF. The CDR3 DNA sequence: TGTGCCAGCAGTGGAGGACTTTGGGATGGCTACACCTTC.

This chain uses TRBV10-3 with TRBJ2-7, with 8 bases identical to TRBD1. CDR1 and CDR2 (germline): ENHRY, SYGVKD. Trimming removed 3 bases from V and 7 bases from J; junction bases left unmatched: 5. The CDR3 consists of 13 residues. The CDR3 region is CAISDQGAVEQYF. The CDR3 DNA reads TGTGCCATCAGTGATCAGGGGGCCGTGGAGCAGTACTTC.

This clone appeared a few times. This chain links TRBV28 with TRBJ1-1; 9 bases match TRBD1. Germline lookup yields CDR1 MDHEN and CDR2 SYDVKM. The ends lost 3 bases at V and 6 bases at J; junction bases unmatched: 5. This CDR3 comprises 14 residues. CDR3 residues: CASSFDRGVPEAFF. CDR3 coding DNA: TGTGCCAGCAGTTTCGACAGGGGGGTTCCTGAAGCTTTCTTT.

The rearrangement joins TRBV5-1 to TRBJ2-5; D possibly corresponds to TRBD2 (5 bases). Germline V lookup: CDR1 SGHRS, CDR2 YFSETQ. V gave up 4 bases and J gave up 3 bases, with 10 bases separating them. The CDR3 totals 13 residues. The CDR3 reads CASSRAREETQYF. The CDR3 nucleotides read TGCGCCAGCAGCCGAGCGAGGGAAGAGACCCAGTACTTC.

The V gene is TRBV5-1, the J gene TRBJ2-7; TRBD2 might be the D (6 bases). The CDR3 runs to 13 residues. Per germline, CDR1 SGHRS and CDR2 YFSETQ. V lost 4 bases and J lost 5, with 13 bases in between. The CDR3 loop reads CASSGLGRNEQYF. CDR3 nucleotide sequence: TGCGCCAGCAGCGGGCTGGGGAGGAACGAGCAGTACTTC.

The CDR3 is CASSDRLAGALTDTQYF. The CDR3, as DNA: TGTGCCAGCAGTGACCGGCTAGCGGGGGCCCTCACAGATACGCAGTATTTT. This chain connects TRBV2 to TRBJ2-3; 10 nucleotides align to TRBD2. V was clipped by 3 bases and J by 2 bases; unmatched bases: 8. Germline CDR1 is SNHLY and CDR2 is FYNNEI. The CDR3 loop spans 17 amino acids.

This clone was seen a handful of times. This chain joins TRBV6-6 and TRBJ1-1; tentative D call: TRBD1 (5 bases). CDR3 length: 14 residues. CDR1 MNHNY and CDR2 SVGAGI come from the germline V gene (reference sequence). The V end was cut by 6 bases, the J end by 4 bases, with 15 bases between. The CDR3 loop reads CASSPRGVGTEAFF. The CDR3 bases are TGTGCCAGCAGCCCTCGGGGGGTGGGCACTGAAGCTTTCTTT.

The V and J genes are TRBV29-1 and TRBJ2-7; 7 bases align to TRBD2. V lost 2 bases and J lost 7; bases outside the gene matches: 5. Germline V gives CDR1 SQVTM, CDR2 ANQGSEA. The CDR3 sequence is 12 residues long. In DNA, the CDR3 is TGCAGCGTTGAAACAAGCGGGGTTGAGCAGTACTTC. The encoded protein is CSVETSGVEQYF.

This clone has a handful of counts. The chain employs TRBV11-2 and TRBJ2-1; TRBD1 is a possible D gene (6 bases). Germline V gene data show CDR1 as SGHAT and CDR2 as FQNNGV. The CDR3 consists of 14 residues. The V gene lost 5 bases and the J gene lost 6 bases, with 14 bases spanning the gap. The CDR3 nucleotides are TGTGCCAGCAGCCAAGACAGGTTCTTCAATGAGCAGTTCTTC. Amino acid sequence: CASSQDRFFNEQFF. Full variable domain (rest looked up from reference TRBV11-2 and TRBJ2-1): EAGVAQSPRYKIIEKRQSVAFWCNPISGHATLYWYQQILGQGPKLLIQFQNNGVVDDSQLPKDRFSAERLKGVDSTLKIQPAKLEDSAVYLCASSQDRFFNEQFFGPGTRLTVL.

The chain carries TRBV27 and TRBJ2-7, with a tentative D call TRBD2 (5 bases). Germline lookup yields CDR1 MNHEY and CDR2 SMNVEV (reference sequence). Trimming took 3 bases from V and 0 from J, leaving 15 bases between them. CDR3 length: 16 amino acids. CDR3 region: CASSFAGPLSSYEQYF. The CDR3, as DNA: TGTGCCAGCAGTTTCGCGGGTCCACTGAGCTCCTACGAGCAGTACTTC.

The V call is TRBV7-6, the J call TRBJ2-2; 8 positions match TRBD1. Trimming at V came to 3 bases and at J to 0 bases, leaving 12 bases not matched to a gene. Per germline, CDR1 SGHVS and CDR2 FNYEAQ. The CDR3 loop spans 19 amino acids. The CDR3 DNA reads as TGTGCCAGCAGCTTCTGGGAAATCGGACAGGGCTCGAACACCGGGGAGCTGTTTTTT. It specifies CASSFWEIGQGSNTGELFF.

The V gene is TRBV5-4, the J gene TRBJ1-1; no definite D call. The CDR3 is 15 residues long. The germline V and J ends were trimmed by 4 bases and 1 base, with 14 bases remaining between them. Per the germline V gene, CDR1 is SGHNT and CDR2 is YYREEE (reference sequence). CDR3 residues: CASSRSEVANTEAFF. As DNA, the CDR3 is TGTGCCAGCAGCCGCTCTGAGGTGGCGAACACTGAAGCTTTCTTT.

V and J are TRBV19 and TRBJ2-2; D is unclear. Per the germline V gene, CDR1 is LNHDA and CDR2 is SQIVND (reference sequence). The CDR3 runs to 12 residues. The V end lost 6 bases, the J end lost 6 bases, and 8 bases lay between the germline ends. DNA for the CDR3: TGTGCCAGTAGAGAGAATGCCGGGGAGCTGTTTTTT. Amino acid sequence: CASRENAGELFF.